The following is a T cell receptor (beta chain) sequence with its context. What it recognizes is unknown. The CDR3 sequence is 15 residues long. Trimming removed 5 bases from V and 5 bases from J, with 15 bases in between. CDR1 and CDR2 (germline): SGHTA, FQGTGA. This record belongs to a study of shared clonotypes between healthy human individuals. Study-wide results and caveats: Clonotype sharing among donors likely depends on sequencing depth. Having only a few donors restricted how much genetic and exposure-history diversity was captured.

Each PCR replicate from the sorted subsets contained about 180 ng DNA, which is about 30,000 T cell genomes. Method: immunoSEQ multiplex PCR; TCRdb's copy keeps in-frame clones and lacks some. In the table there are under 1,100,000 clones, about 77% of which are singletons. Sequencing was performed on memory CD4+ T cells sorted from blood. Subset denoted: CD45RA-negative fraction. The source is a young man in good health. V gene TRBV7-3 combines with J gene TRBJ2-2; the D gene is possibly TRBD1 (6 bases). CDR3 in amino acids: CASSPGQATTGELFF. The CDR3 region has the DNA TGTGCCAGCAGCCCGGGACAAGCGACTACCGGGGAGCTGTTTTTT.